This T cell receptor beta chain is from a study of radiotherapy plus CTLA-4 blockade in lung cancer. This clone was found once. Its specificity is unknown. The CDR3 runs to 14 residues. Germline assignment: CDR1 LGHNT and CDR2 FRNRAP. V was cut by 1 base and J by 3 bases, with 9 bases left in between. Study outcomes and limitations: Expansion in blood of tumor-derived TCR clones was seen after radiotherapy plus ipilimumab.

People whose metastatic non-small-cell lung cancer was chemo-refractory got focal radiation along with CTLA-4 blockade by ipilimumab. Assay: immunoSEQ multiplex PCR; the TCRdb copy retains only in-frame clones and omits some. The profile shows about 43,000 clones, roughly 67% of them singletons. The sequencing here drew on peripheral blood, taken from a patient treated with radiotherapy plus ipilimumab. The rearrangement links TRBV12-5 to TRBJ2-5; D is uncertain. The sequence came from a human donor with non-small cell lung cancer who had a partial response to radiotherapy plus ipilimumab. The CDR3 nucleotides are TGTGCTAGTGGTTTGGGACACGGAAAAGAGACCCAGTACTTC. This encodes CASGLGHGKETQYF.